A single sample gave rise to the 10 T cell receptor beta chains below, sequenced in a study of monozygotic twins with inflammatory bowel disease (dated by TCRdb to about 2019). Receptor amplification or capture employed 5' RACE. Sequencing instrument: Illumina HiSeq 2500. Through TCRdb reprocessing, the reads give one entry per CDR3 protein sequence; DNA is omitted. In this sample's table one finds about 330,000 distinct CDR3 sequences. In total, the top ten clones hold 2% to 2.5% of the sample. The sequenced sample was blood. The receptors originated from a human donor with ulcerative colitis or Crohn's disease, or a healthy co-twin of an affected twin (not recorded which).

CDR3 amino acids: CAISESWGFQPQHF. This chain links TRBV10-3 with TRBJ1-5. This CDR3 is built from 14 residues. Germline V lookup: CDR1 ENHRY, CDR2 SYGVKD.

The genes are TRBV28 and TRBJ2-7; as DNA is missing, the TRBD1 call by TCRdb cannot be tested. Looked up from germline, CDR1 is MDHEN and CDR2 is SYDVKM. CDR3 length: 15 residues. The CDR3 here is CASSSVRGRGYEQYF.

The V call is TRBV4-3, the J call TRBJ2-2; the D call from TCRdb, TRBD1, cannot be confirmed without DNA. Germline V gene lookup returns CDR1 LGHNA and CDR2 YSLEER. This CDR3 comprises 15 residues. Here the CDR3 reads CASSQDRGFTGELFF.

The chain links TRBV28 to TRBJ2-2; lacking DNA, the TRBD1 call made by TCRdb goes unchecked. This CDR3 contains 15 residues. The germline V gene encodes CDR1 MDHEN and CDR2 SYDVKM. CDR3 amino acids: CASSFGQGKAGELFF.

This chain uses TRBV7-9 with TRBJ2-3; TCRdb picks TRBD1, but there is no DNA to check that call. CDR1 and CDR2 (germline): SEHNR, FQNEAQ (reference sequence). CDR3 length: 16 amino acids. CDR3 region: CASSLVWTELTDTQYF. Supplemented by reference TRBV7-9 and TRBJ2-3, the full variable domain reads DTGVSQNPRHKITKRGQNVTFRCDPISEHNRLYWYRQTLGQGPEFLTYFQNEAQLEKSRLLSDRFSAERPKGSFSTLEIQRTEQGDSAMYLCASSLVWTELTDTQYFGPGTRLTVL.

The rearrangement joins TRBV12-3 or TRBV12-4 to TRBJ2-3; the TCRdb D gene call, TRBD1, has no DNA to confirm it. This CDR3 has 15 residues. This CDR3 is CASSLTGGNTDTQYF.

The chain combines TRBV6-2 or TRBV6-3 with TRBJ1-5; there is no DNA to check the TCRdb D call of TRBD1. Germline V CDR1 and CDR2: MNHEY, SVGEGT. The CDR3 spans 14 residues. The CDR3 sequence is CASRRTGGHQPQHF.

This chain joins TRBV23-1 and TRBJ2-7; the TCRdb D gene call, TRBD1, has no DNA to confirm it. TRBV23-1 belongs to the ORF category, with a function that is uncertain. CDR3 length: 14 amino acids. The CDR3: CASSRPSQGAEQYF.

This chain links TRBV20-1 with TRBJ2-4. Germline assignment: CDR1 DFQATT and CDR2 SNEGSKA (reference sequence). There are 15 residues in the CDR3. This CDR3 reads CSALGSGATKNIQYF.

This chain uses TRBV4-3 with TRBJ1-5; TCRdb's D gene call, TRBD1, goes unchecked for lack of DNA. Germline CDR1 reads LGHNA; CDR2 reads YSLEER. The CDR3 spans 15 residues. CDR3 sequence: CASSQDRGSNQPQHF.